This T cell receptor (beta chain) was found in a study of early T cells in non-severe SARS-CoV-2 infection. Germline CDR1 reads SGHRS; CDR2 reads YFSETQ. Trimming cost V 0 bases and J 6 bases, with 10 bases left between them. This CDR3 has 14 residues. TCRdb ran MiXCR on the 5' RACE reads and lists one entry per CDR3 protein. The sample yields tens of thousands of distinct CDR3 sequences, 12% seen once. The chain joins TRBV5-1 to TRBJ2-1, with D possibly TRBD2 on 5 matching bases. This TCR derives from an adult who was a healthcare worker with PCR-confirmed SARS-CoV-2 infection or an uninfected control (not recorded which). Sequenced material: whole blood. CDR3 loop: CASSLALTSNEQFF. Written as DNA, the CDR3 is TGCGCCAGCAGCTTGGCCCTAACTAGCAATGAGCAGTTCTTC.